Described below is a single TCR beta chain sequence and its context. In the original processing: Amplification of reference gene primers provided the estimated nucleated cell counts. Clones were read by immunoSEQ multiplex PCR, and TCRdb kept only the in-frame ones, dropping some. V, J and clone size were drawn from that table, and D and trimming were deduced from the DNA. Among 200,000 to 250,000 clones listed, more than 65% were seen once. This CDR3 region has 17 residues. The ends lost 5 bases at V and 5 bases at J; junction bases unmatched: 18. CDR1 SGHRS and CDR2 YFSETQ come from the germline V gene. The data originate from a study of blood T cell repertoires in COVID-19. Looking at the study overall: Material from acute and convalescent COVID-19 was sourced from the United States, Italy and Spain.

This chain uses TRBV5-1 with TRBJ2-5; 7 bases line up with TRBD1. The receptor comes from an elderly woman with acute or convalescent COVID-19. Sequencing used peripheral blood. The CDR3 sequence: CASSGQPGGVKAETQYF. CDR3 sequence (DNA): TGCGCCAGCAGTGGTCAGCCAGGGGGTGTAAAGGCGGAGACCCAGTACTTC.